One and the same sample provided the 8 T cell receptor beta chains below, sequenced in a study of blood T cells in healthy people across ages. A second PCR, run for about 7 to 12 cycles, used a sample-barcoded 5' primer plus a J-beta primer mix. TCRdb reprocessed the 5' RACE reads via MiXCR and lists one record per CDR3 protein. The data contain approximately 900,000 distinct CDR3 sequences, almost 30% of them singletons. The sample also formed part of further work on T cells of mothers and their children.

Input material: blood. The receptors originated from a woman between 40 and 55 years old in good health.

V gene TRBV9 combines with J gene TRBJ1-5; 8 nucleotides align to TRBD1. The V and J ends lost 0 bases and 2 bases, in that order; junction bases with no gene match: 4. This CDR3 is 16 amino acids long. The germline gives CDR1 SGDLS, CDR2 YYNGEE. The CDR3 sequence is CASSVETGEGNQPQHF. CDR3 DNA: TGTGCCAGCAGCGTAGAGACAGGGGAAGGCAATCAGCCCCAGCATTTT.

The chain combines TRBV6-6 with TRBJ2-1; D ambiguous. V was cut by 7 bases and J by 0 bases, with 10 bases left in between. The germline V gene encodes CDR1 MNHNY and CDR2 SVGAGI (reference sequence). This CDR3 is 14 amino acids long. The CDR3, as DNA: TGTGCCAGCAATTCACAAAGCTCCTACAATGAGCAGTTCTTC. This encodes CASNSQSSYNEQFF.

This clonotype was counted a few times. The chain recombines TRBV28 with TRBJ2-5, with a weak D call TRBD2 (7 bases). V was clipped by 7 bases and J by 2 bases, with 14 bases between them. The CDR3 is 14 residues long. Germline CDR1 is MDHEN and CDR2 is SYDVKM. CDR3 protein: CASNGGAGQETQYF. The CDR3 coding sequence is TGTGCCAGCAATGGGGGGGCGGGTCAAGAGACCCAGTACTTC.

This clonotype was seen at least ten times. V and J are TRBV6-6 and TRBJ2-7; D remains unclear. V was trimmed by 10 bases and J by 2 bases, leaving 15 bases between them. This CDR3 contains 13 residues. The V gene's germline CDR1 is MNHNY and CDR2 SVGAGI (reference sequence). The CDR3 nucleotides are TGTGCCACCTCGCTAGTCGCGACCTACGAGCAGTACTTC. Translating gives CATSLVATYEQYF.

About this clonotype itself: This may be a read error, as it is one base from a much larger clone. CDR3 sequence reads: CASSERRGPSDYTF. CDR3 sequence (DNA): TGTGCCAGCAGCGAGCGGCGGGGACCCTCTGACTACACCTTC. V is TRBV5-6 and J is TRBJ1-2, with D possibly being TRBD1 (5 bases). V was pared by 4 bases and J by 10 bases, with 20 bases between. The CDR3 covers 14 residues. Germline CDR1 reads SGHDT; CDR2 reads YYEEEE.

Worth noting for this clonotype: One end of the junction is discordant with germline, which a read error may explain. The gene calls are TRBV3-1 and TRBJ1-2; weak D call: TRBD1 (6 bases). The germline CDR1 and CDR2 sequences are LGHDT and YNNKEL (reference sequence). The CDR3 has 15 amino acids. CDR3 nucleotides: TGTACCAGCAGTCGAAGTCGGGGGGCTGACTATGGCTACACCTTC. Protein product: CTSSRSRGADYGYTF.

This clonotype was seen only a few times. The chain's CDR3 is CSARGGRHNEQFF. In DNA, the CDR3 is TGCAGTGCTAGAGGAGGACGCCACAATGAGCAGTTCTTC. The chain joins TRBV20-1 to TRBJ2-1; the D is unclear. Looked up from germline, CDR1 is DFQATT and CDR2 is SNEGSKA (reference sequence). The CDR3 runs to 13 residues. Trimming left V 1 base short and J 5 bases short, with 9 bases between.

This clonotype was recorded many times. V usage is TRBV28 and J usage is TRBJ2-7; D possibly corresponds to TRBD2 (7 bases). Trimming removed 5 bases at V and 3 bases at J, with 14 bases between. The length of the CDR3 is 14 residues. The germline gives CDR1 MDHEN, CDR2 SYDVKM. CDR3 in amino acids: CASSLGRGIYEQYF. The CDR3 DNA sequence: TGTGCCAGCAGTCTGGGGAGGGGGATCTACGAGCAGTACTTC.